This T cell receptor (beta chain) was observed in a study of cytomegalovirus exposure and HLA in healthy donors. General study findings and limits: Associated with cytomegalovirus, according to the listing, were 170 or so TCR beta chains. One later analysis reportedly identified an Asian-associated ancestry cluster that showed fewer N-insertions than the approximately 670-donor mean. In a later analysis, HLA-associated TCR beta chains were more clonally expanded than equally common others. According to an earlier analysis, most TCR beta V segments yielded productive rearrangements about 87% or about 30% of the time.

A multiplex PCR was run with 60 Vbeta primers and 13 Jbeta primers. Method: immunoSEQ multiplex PCR; TCRdb's copy keeps in-frame clones and lacks some. The table records some 130,000 clones, over 75% of them present only once. The germline V gene encodes CDR1 ENHRY and CDR2 SYGVKD. This CDR3 has 14 amino acids. V gave up 10 bases and J gave up 2 bases, with 12 bases separating them. As for this clone: What it binds is unknown.

Sequenced sample: PBMCs. V and J are TRBV10-3 and TRBJ2-6; D gene ambiguous. The source is a man over 45 in good health and CMV-seronegative. CDR3 loop: CANRQDAGANVLTF. CDR3 coding DNA: TGTGCCAACCGACAAGATGCTGGGGCCAACGTCCTGACTTTC.